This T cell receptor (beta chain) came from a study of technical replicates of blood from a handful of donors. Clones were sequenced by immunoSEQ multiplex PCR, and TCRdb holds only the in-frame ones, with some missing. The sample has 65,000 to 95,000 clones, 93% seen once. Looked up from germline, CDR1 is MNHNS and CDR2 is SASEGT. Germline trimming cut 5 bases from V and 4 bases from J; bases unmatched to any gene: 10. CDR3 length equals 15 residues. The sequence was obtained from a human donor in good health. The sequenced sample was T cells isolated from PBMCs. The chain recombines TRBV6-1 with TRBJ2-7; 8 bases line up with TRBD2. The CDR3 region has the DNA TGTGCCAGCAGTAGTGGCGGGGGGCAAATATACGAGCAGTACTTC. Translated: CASSSGGGQIYEQYF.